One T cell receptor beta chain is described in this entry. The Seattle site enrolled patients during active infection and followed them longitudinally. The sample belongs to a study of blood T cell repertoires in COVID-19. Method: immunoSEQ multiplex PCR; TCRdb's copy keeps in-frame clones and lacks some. The sample contains around 180,000 clones, approximately 78% of which appear only once. This CDR3 has 16 amino acids. The V end lost 0 bases, the J end lost 8 bases, and 20 bases lay between the germline ends. Per germline, CDR1 SGDLS and CDR2 YYNGEE. The source material was peripheral blood. This chain uses TRBV9 with TRBJ1-1; D is uncertain. The source is an elderly woman with COVID-19, enrolled during active disease. CDR3 sequence: CASSVGSVAGRSEAFF. In DNA, the CDR3 is TGTGCCAGCAGCGTAGGGAGTGTGGCGGGGAGAAGCGAAGCTTTCTTT.